This T cell receptor beta chain came from a study of early T cells in non-severe SARS-CoV-2 infection. Study-wide results and limits: VDJdb matching, biased toward anti-spike CD8 responses, missed private and CD4 specificities.

Germline CDR1 ENHRY, CDR2 SYGVKD. The V end lost 7 bases, the J end lost 0 bases, and 7 bases lay between the germline ends. The CDR3 extends over 13 amino acids. TCRdb recomputed calls from the 5' RACE reads with MiXCR, one row per CDR3 protein. The profile covers some 50,000 distinct CDR3 sequences, with 8.5% to 12% appearing a single time and approximately 4.1% taken by the ten largest. This clonotype appeared many times. Its antigen is not known. The sequencing input was whole blood. The gene calls are TRBV10-3 and TRBJ2-1, with D perhaps TRBD2 (5 bases). This receptor was identified in an adult who was a healthcare worker with PCR-confirmed SARS-CoV-2 infection or an uninfected control (not recorded which). In DNA, the CDR3 is TGTGCCATCACGGGGAGCTCCTACAATGAGCAGTTCTTC. Translation: CAITGSSYNEQFF.